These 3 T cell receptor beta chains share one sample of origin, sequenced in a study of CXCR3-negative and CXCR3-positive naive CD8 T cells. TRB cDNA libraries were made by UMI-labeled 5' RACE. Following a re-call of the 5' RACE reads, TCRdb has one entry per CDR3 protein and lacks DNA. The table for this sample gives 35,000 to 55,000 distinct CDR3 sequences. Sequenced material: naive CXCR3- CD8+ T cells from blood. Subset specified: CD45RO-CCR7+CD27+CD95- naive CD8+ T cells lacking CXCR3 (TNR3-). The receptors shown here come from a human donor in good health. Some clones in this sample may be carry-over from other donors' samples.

CDR3 protein: CASSLGAGSSYNEQFF. This chain links TRBV7-9 with TRBJ2-1; TCRdb's D gene call, TRBD1, goes unchecked for lack of DNA. The CDR3 is 16 residues long. Germline V CDR1 and CDR2: SEHNR, FQNEAQ (reference sequence).

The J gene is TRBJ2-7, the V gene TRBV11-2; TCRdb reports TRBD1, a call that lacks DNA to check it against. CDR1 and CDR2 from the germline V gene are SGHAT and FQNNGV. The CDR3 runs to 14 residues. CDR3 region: CASSVGQGSYEQYF.

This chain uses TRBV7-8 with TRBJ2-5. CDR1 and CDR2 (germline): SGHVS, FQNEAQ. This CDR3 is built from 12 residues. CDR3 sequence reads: CASSPKKETQYF.